The 25 T cell receptor beta chains below come from one sample, sequenced in a study of blood T cell repertoires in COVID-19. Sequenced by immunoSEQ multiplex PCR; TCRdb stores in-frame clones only, minus some. Here the sample spans some 150,000 clones, roughly 78% being singletons. The sequencing sample was made of PBMCs or T cells enriched from blood (not recorded which). These receptors all stem from a woman aged 50 to 60 who had recovered from COVID-19.

The gene calls are TRBV7-2 and TRBJ2-1; D is ambiguous. The V end lost 1 base, the J end lost 12 bases, and 10 bases lay between the germline ends. The CDR3 runs 12 residues. Looked up from germline, CDR1 is SGHTA and CDR2 is FQGNSA. The CDR3 reads CASSLVFVAQFF. CDR3 nucleotide sequence: TGTGCCAGCAGCTTAGTTTTCGTAGCGCAGTTCTTC.

The chain links TRBV3-1 (or the pseudogene TRBV3-2) to TRBJ1-2; D remains unclear. From germline, CDR1 is LGHDT and CDR2 YNNKEL (reference sequence). Trimming removed 4 bases from V and 7 bases from J, with 16 bases in between. The CDR3 spans 14 residues. The CDR3 reads CASSPQTGGLGYTF. CDR3 sequence (DNA): TGTGCCAGCAGCCCACAGACGGGAGGTCTTGGCTACACCTTC.

V usage is TRBV5-6 and J usage is TRBJ1-2, with D maybe TRBD1 (6 bases). Germline loops: CDR1 SGHDT, CDR2 YYEEEE. This CDR3 is 16 amino acids long. Trimming pared 5 bases from V and 3 bases from J, leaving 20 bases between. The CDR3 DNA reads TGTGCCAGCAGGTTTTACCGGGACACCGGCTACTATGGCTACACCTTC. Translation gives CASRFYRDTGYYGYTF. Together with reference TRBV5-6 and TRBJ1-2, the CDR3 gives the full variable domain: DAGVTQSPTHLIKTRGQQVTLRCSPKSGHDTVSWYQQALGQGPQFIFQYYEEEERQRGNFPDRFSGHQFPNYSSELNVNALLLGDSALYLCASRFYRDTGYYGYTFGSGTRLTVV.

This clone came up once. J is TRBJ2-5 and V is TRBV5-8, with 7 bases matching TRBD2. CDR3 size: 14 residues. Trimming cost V 3 bases and J 3 bases; bases outside gene matches: 5. The germline V gene encodes CDR1 SGHTS and CDR2 YDEGEE. The CDR3 sequence: CASSSAGVKETQYF. The CDR3 DNA is TGTGCCAGCAGCTCCGCGGGGGTAAAAGAGACCCAGTACTTC.

This chain connects TRBV18 to TRBJ2-5, with a tentative D call TRBD2 (6 bases). V lost 5 bases to trimming and J lost 3 bases, with 16 bases between them. Germline CDR1 KGHSH, CDR2 LQKENI. The CDR3 spans 15 residues. CDR3 in amino acids: CASSDGVGTEETQYF. The CDR3 region has the DNA TGTGCCAGCTCAGACGGAGTCGGGACTGAAGAGACCCAGTACTTC.

The rearrangement joins TRBV2 to TRBJ2-7, with D possibly being TRBD1 (6 bases). The CDR3 contains 12 residues. Trimming pared 6 bases from V and 6 bases from J, leaving 12 bases between. Germline assignment: CDR1 SNHLY and CDR2 FYNNEI. The CDR3 loop is CASSPQGGEQYV. The CDR3 nucleotides are TGTGCCAGCAGCCCCCAAGGGGGCGAGCAGTACGTC.

This clone came up a few times. The V and J genes are TRBV28 and TRBJ1-5; 9 bases align to TRBD1. CDR3 length: 16 amino acids. With V trimmed by 6 bases and J by 4 bases, 10 bases remained unmatched. CDR1 is MDHEN, CDR2 SYDVKM, per germline. CDR3: CASSSTTGTGNQPQHF. Here the CDR3 DNA reads TGTGCCAGCAGCTCTACAACCGGGACAGGGAATCAGCCCCAGCATTTT.

CDR3 DNA sequence: TGTGCCAGCAGCAAAGTCGTGAGCTCCTATAATTCACCCCTCCACTTT. It specifies CASSKVVSSYNSPLHF. This rearrangement joins TRBV21-1 to TRBJ1-6. TRBV21-1 is an annotated pseudogene. The CDR3 consists of 16 residues.

The table lists this clone with a count of one. The sample holds other DNA sequences that translate to the same CDR3. V gene TRBV6-4 combines with J gene TRBJ2-3; TRBD2 matches at 10 bases. Trimming removed 3 bases from V and 5 bases from J; junction bases left unmatched: 2. The CDR3 spans 14 residues. Germline lookup yields CDR1 MRHNA and CDR2 SNTAGT. DNA of the CDR3: TGTGCCAGCAGTGAAGCGGGGGGGAGAGATACGCAGTATTTT. This translates into CASSEAGGRDTQYF.

This chain connects TRBV11-2 to TRBJ2-1; 8 nucleotides line up with TRBD2. Germline V CDR1 and CDR2: SGHAT, FQNNGV. Trimming at V came to 5 bases and at J to 8 bases, leaving 11 bases not matched to a gene. CDR3 size: 15 residues. DNA of the CDR3: TGTGCCAGCAGCCCCGTGGGGGCGGGGGGTGATGAGCAGTTCTTC. Residues: CASSPVGAGGDEQFF.

The chain links TRBV12-3 or TRBV12-4 to TRBJ2-3, with 8 nucleotides matching TRBD2. V lost 6 bases to trimming and J lost 14 bases; unmatched junction nucleotides: 7. The length of the CDR3 is 11 residues. The CDR3 DNA reads TGTGCCAGCAGCCTTAGCGGGGCGGGGTATTTT. Translation: CASSLSGAGYF.

This clone has only one observation. The chain combines TRBV28 with TRBJ2-5; a possible D gene is TRBD1 (7 bases). The V end was cut by 1 base, the J end by 0 bases, with 12 bases between. This CDR3 comprises 16 residues. From germline, CDR1 is MDHEN and CDR2 SYDVKM. As DNA, the CDR3 is TGTGCCAGCAGTTTATCTCAGGGGGGATACCAAGAGACCCAGTACTTC. It encodes CASSLSQGGYQETQYF.

This chain uses TRBV28 with TRBJ1-2, with 10 bases lining up with TRBD1. From germline, CDR1 is MDHEN and CDR2 SYDVKM. CDR3 length: 15 residues. Germline trimming cut 7 bases from V and 2 bases from J; bases unmatched to any gene: 7. The DNA for the CDR3 is TGTGCCAGCAAGAACCGGGACAGGGGAAACTATGGCTACACCTTC. Translation gives CASKNRDRGNYGYTF.

The V gene is TRBV28, the J gene TRBJ2-6; 7 nucleotides agree with TRBD1. The CDR3 is made up of 18 amino acids. Losses at the gene ends were 5 bases for V and 1 base for J; bases not matched to a gene: 11. Germline V gene sequence: CDR1 MDHEN, CDR2 SYDVKM. In DNA, the CDR3 is TGTGCCAGCAGTCTCAGACGGGACAGTTCGTCTGGGGCCAACGTCCTGACTTTC. Translation: CASSLRRDSSSGANVLTF.

The chain carries TRBV6-2 or TRBV6-3 and TRBJ1-2; D unclear. Deletions cut 6 bases from V and 8 bases from J, with 19 bases between. The CDR3 covers 14 residues. Looked up from germline, CDR1 is MNHEY and CDR2 is SVGEGT. CDR3 DNA: TGTGCCAGCAGCGCCTCGACCGCGGTTGAAGGCTACACCTTC. Protein: CASSASTAVEGYTF.

This rearrangement joins TRBV28 to TRBJ2-5, with D unresolved. The CDR3 consists of 14 residues. CDR1 is MDHEN and CDR2 is SYDVKM in the germline V gene. V was trimmed by 5 bases and J by 5 bases, leaving 15 bases between them. CDR3 loop: CASSQASRRETQYF. The CDR3 nucleotides read TGTGCCAGCAGTCAAGCCTCGCGTCGGGAGACCCAGTACTTC.

The CDR3 DNA is TGCGCCAGCAGCTTTCTCCCCCTAGGATCCAGCTCCTACGAGCAGTACGTC. It specifies CASSFLPLGSSSYEQYV. The chain combines TRBV5-1 with TRBJ2-7, with D unclear. There are 17 residues in the CDR3. V lost 2 bases and J lost 0, with 18 bases in between. From germline, CDR1 is SGHRS and CDR2 YFSETQ.

The gene calls are TRBV5-6 and TRBJ1-6; 9 bases fit TRBD1. The CDR3 sequence is 19 residues long. With V trimmed by 3 bases and J by 4 bases, 14 bases remained unmatched. Germline lookup yields CDR1 SGHDT and CDR2 YYEEEE. The chain's CDR3 is CASSSPGQGPAGYNSPLHF. The CDR3 bases are TGTGCCAGCAGCTCCCCGGGACAGGGACCTGCTGGTTATAATTCACCCCTCCACTTT.

The chain employs TRBV4-1 and TRBJ1-2; TRBD1 matches at 7 bases. The germline CDR1 and CDR2 sequences are MGHRA and YSYEKL. After removal of 3 bases from V and 3 bases from J, the junction contained 4 bases not matched to a gene. The CDR3 has 14 residues. CDR3 protein: CASSQQQGDYGYTF. The CDR3 DNA is TGCGCCAGCAGCCAGCAGCAGGGGGACTATGGCTACACCTTC.

The V and J genes are TRBV6-5 and TRBJ2-2; D perhaps matches TRBD1 (6 bases). Germline CDR1 is MNHEY and CDR2 is SVGAGI. CDR3 length: 16 residues. Trimming took off 3 bases at V and 6 bases at J, with 17 bases between the two ends. For the CDR3, the DNA is TGTGCCAGCAGTTATGAAGAGCAGGGGCGGGCCGGGGAGCTGTTTTTT. Amino acids: CASSYEEQGRAGELFF.

J is TRBJ1-4 and V is TRBV5-4, with unresolved D. The V and J ends lost 4 bases and 8 bases respectively, with 15 bases between them. This CDR3 is 14 amino acids long. In germline, CDR1 is SGHNT, CDR2 YYREEE (reference sequence). CDR3 residues: CASSPRAGKEKLFF. DNA of the CDR3: TGTGCCAGCAGCCCTCGGGCGGGAAAGGAAAAACTGTTTTTT.

The chain carries TRBV5-1 and TRBJ2-6, with TRBD1 matching 10 bases. This CDR3 has 19 residues. Germline CDR1 SGHRS, CDR2 YFSETQ. V dropped 0 bases and J dropped 0; count of bases not matched to a gene: 6. CDR3 nucleotides: TGCGCCAGCAGCTTGGATGGGACAGGGGACTACTCTGGGGCCAACGTCCTGACTTTC. Its translation: CASSLDGTGDYSGANVLTF.

V is TRBV15 and J is TRBJ1-2, with D possibly being TRBD1 (6 bases). Trimming shortened V by 0 bases and J by 6 bases, and 11 bases separated the two germline ends. The CDR3 is made up of 14 amino acids. CDR1 is LNHNV, CDR2 YYDKDF, per germline (reference sequence). The CDR3 nucleotides are TGTGCCACCAGCAGAGATCAGGGGTGGGATGGCTACACCTTC. Its translation is CATSRDQGWDGYTF.

The chain combines TRBV29-1 with TRBJ1-1; D may be TRBD1 (6 bases). Per germline, CDR1 SQVTM and CDR2 ANQGSEA. This CDR3 has 13 residues. The V end was cut by 4 bases, the J end by 10 bases, with 19 bases between. The CDR3 bases are TGCAGCGTTGTTTTGGACAGAACCGTTGGAGCTTTCTTT. Translation gives CSVVLDRTVGAFF.

This clone has only a few counts. The chain is built from TRBV5-4 and TRBJ1-2; perhaps TRBD1 as D (6 bases). With 1 base removed from V and 2 bases from J, the gap between germline ends came to 12 bases. The CDR3 runs to 15 residues. CDR1 and CDR2 from the germline V gene are SGHNT and YYREEE (reference sequence). CDR3 protein: CASSLKTGDNYGYTF. In DNA, the CDR3 is TGTGCCAGCAGCTTGAAGACAGGCGACAACTATGGCTACACCTTC.